Each of the 5 T cell receptor beta chains below was sequenced from the same sample in a study of T cells in Graves' hyperthyroidism and ophthalmopathy. RNA transcripts were the template for amplifying TCR beta CDR3 regions. Researchers ran a first-round RT-PCR on the TCR CDR3 using the HTBI primer set. One entry per CDR3 protein results from TCRdb running MiXCR on the multiplex PCR reads. The sample contains roughly 500,000 distinct CDR3 sequences, less than 25% of which appear only once. Sequenced material: blood. These receptors were taken from a woman aged 25 to 39 with Graves' ophthalmopathy.

V gene TRBV7-9 combines with J gene TRBJ1-2, with a weak D call TRBD1 (5 bases). The CDR3 is 14 residues long. Trimming removed 1 base from V and 4 bases from J, with 10 bases in between. CDR1 and CDR2 from the germline V gene are SEHNR and FQNEAQ (reference sequence). The CDR3 region has the DNA TGTGCCAGCAGCTTAGAAGGGACCGGCTATGGCTACACCTTC. This sequence encodes CASSLEGTGYGYTF.

The rearrangement uses TRBV6-2 or TRBV6-3 and TRBJ2-7, with D maybe TRBD2 (5 bases). The V and J ends lost 2 bases and 5 bases respectively, with 16 bases between them. CDR3 length: 15 amino acids. Germline V lookup: CDR1 MNHEY, CDR2 SVGEGT. The CDR3 is CASSYRLLEGDEQYF. CDR3 nucleotides: TGTGCCAGCAGTTACCGACTCCTCGAGGGCGACGAGCAGTACTTC.

At least ten counts were recorded for this clonotype. The CDR3 reads CSAETGTYEQYF. CDR3 in DNA: TGCAGTGCTGAGACCGGGACCTACGAGCAGTACTTC. V and J are TRBV20-1 and TRBJ2-7, with D perhaps TRBD2 (5 bases). Trimming shortened V by 5 bases and J by 2 bases, and 10 bases separated the two germline ends. Germline CDR1 DFQATT, CDR2 SNEGSKA (reference sequence). The CDR3 sequence is 12 residues long.

The V call is TRBV4-3, the J call TRBJ1-6; D unclear. Per germline, CDR1 LGHNA and CDR2 YSLEER. This CDR3 spans 15 amino acids. V dropped 1 base and J dropped 13 bases, with 17 bases sitting between them. The CDR3 DNA sequence: TGCGCCAGCAGCCAAGTGCGGGCAGGCCCTTGGCCCCTCCACTTT. Protein product: CASSQVRAGPWPLHF.

This clonotype has at least ten counts. This rearrangement joins TRBV12-3 or TRBV12-4 to TRBJ2-7, with TRBD1 as a possible D gene (5 bases). Trimming stripped 2 bases from V and 2 bases from J, with 10 bases between. CDR3 length: 14 residues. DNA of the CDR3: TGTGCCAGCAGTTTAATAGGGGTAGCCTACGAGCAGTACTTC. Translated, it gives CASSLIGVAYEQYF.